The entry that follows covers one TCR beta chain sequence. Its specificity is not known. The data were taken from a study of shared clonotypes between healthy human individuals. Every donor, a Caucasian adult, lived in Nashville, Tennessee. Genomic DNA of each subset was evenly split across several immunoSEQ plates. Profiled with immunoSEQ multiplex PCR; TCRdb holds only in-frame clones, not every one. The sample shows 1.6 million or so clones, approximately 98.5% of them seen only once. Study-wide results and caveats: Rarefaction gave evidence that sorted-subset sequencing remained incomplete despite large depth.

This CDR3 has 16 amino acids. The sample comprised naive CD4+ T cells sorted from blood. Subset of the sample: CD45RA+ positively selected. V and J are TRBV1 and TRBJ2-1; TRBD1 reflects the table's D call only, with no check against the DNA. TRBV1 represents a pseudogene. The sequence came from a man aged 25 to 45 in good health. CDR3 in DNA: TGCACCAGCAGCCAAGTTCCCCCGACAGGGCGGAATGAGCAGTTCTTC. It yields the protein CTSSQVPPTGRNEQFF.